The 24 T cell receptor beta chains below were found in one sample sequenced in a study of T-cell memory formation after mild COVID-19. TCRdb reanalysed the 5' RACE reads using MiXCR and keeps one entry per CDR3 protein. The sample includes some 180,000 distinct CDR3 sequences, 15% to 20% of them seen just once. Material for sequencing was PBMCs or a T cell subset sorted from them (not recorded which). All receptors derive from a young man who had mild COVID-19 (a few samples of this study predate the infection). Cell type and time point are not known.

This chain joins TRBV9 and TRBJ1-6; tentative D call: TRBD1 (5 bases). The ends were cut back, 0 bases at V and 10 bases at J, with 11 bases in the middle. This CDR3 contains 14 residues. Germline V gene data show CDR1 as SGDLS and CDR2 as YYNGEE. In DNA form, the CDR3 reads TGTGCCAGCAGCGTAGCTGCGGGGGGGTCACCCCTCCACTTT. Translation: CASSVAAGGSPLHF.

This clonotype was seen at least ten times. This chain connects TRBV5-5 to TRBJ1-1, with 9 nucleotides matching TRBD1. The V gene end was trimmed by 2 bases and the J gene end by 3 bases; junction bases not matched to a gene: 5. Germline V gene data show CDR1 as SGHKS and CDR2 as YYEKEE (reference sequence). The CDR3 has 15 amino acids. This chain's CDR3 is CASSLYTGGDTEAFF. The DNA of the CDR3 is TGTGCCAGCAGCTTATATACAGGGGGCGACACTGAAGCTTTCTTT.

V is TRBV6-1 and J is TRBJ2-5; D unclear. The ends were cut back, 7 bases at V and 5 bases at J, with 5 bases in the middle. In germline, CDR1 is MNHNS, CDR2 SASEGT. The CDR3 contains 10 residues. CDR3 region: CASMGETQYF. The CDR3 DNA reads TGTGCCAGCATGGGGGAGACCCAGTACTTC.

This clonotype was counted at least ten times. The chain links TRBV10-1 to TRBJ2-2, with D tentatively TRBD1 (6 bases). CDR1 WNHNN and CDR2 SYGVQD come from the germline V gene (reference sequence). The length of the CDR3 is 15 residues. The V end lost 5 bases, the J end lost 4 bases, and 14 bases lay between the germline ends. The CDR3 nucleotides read TGCGCCAGCAGTCAACAGGGCCGGGGCACCGGGGAGCTGTTTTTT. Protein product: CASSQQGRGTGELFF.

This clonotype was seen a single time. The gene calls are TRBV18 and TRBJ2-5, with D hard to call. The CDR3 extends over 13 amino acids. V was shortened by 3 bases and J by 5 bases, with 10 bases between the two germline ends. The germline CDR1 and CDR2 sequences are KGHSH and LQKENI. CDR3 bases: TGTGCCAGCTCACCTCCCCTTTCGGAGACCCAGTACTTC. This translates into CASSPPLSETQYF.

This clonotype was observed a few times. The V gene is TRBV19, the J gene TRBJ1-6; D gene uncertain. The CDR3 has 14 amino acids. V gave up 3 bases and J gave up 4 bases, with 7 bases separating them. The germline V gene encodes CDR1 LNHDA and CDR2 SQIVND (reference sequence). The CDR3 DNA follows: TGTGCCAGTAGTATGCGACCATATAATTCACCCCTCCACTTT. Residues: CASSMRPYNSPLHF.

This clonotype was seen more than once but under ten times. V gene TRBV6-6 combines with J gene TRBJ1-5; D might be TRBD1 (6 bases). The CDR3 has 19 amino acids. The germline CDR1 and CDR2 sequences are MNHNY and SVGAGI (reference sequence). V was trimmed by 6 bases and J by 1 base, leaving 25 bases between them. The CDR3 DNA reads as TGTGCCAGCAGCCCAACCCCCGGACAGATGATTTCGAGCAATCAGCCCCAGCATTTT. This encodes CASSPTPGQMISSNQPQHF.

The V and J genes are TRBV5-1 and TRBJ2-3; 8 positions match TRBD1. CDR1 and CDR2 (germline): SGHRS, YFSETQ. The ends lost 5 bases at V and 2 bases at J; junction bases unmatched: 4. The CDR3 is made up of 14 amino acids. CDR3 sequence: CASRDRAPTDTQYF. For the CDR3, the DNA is TGCGCCAGCAGGGACAGGGCCCCCACAGATACGCAGTATTTT.

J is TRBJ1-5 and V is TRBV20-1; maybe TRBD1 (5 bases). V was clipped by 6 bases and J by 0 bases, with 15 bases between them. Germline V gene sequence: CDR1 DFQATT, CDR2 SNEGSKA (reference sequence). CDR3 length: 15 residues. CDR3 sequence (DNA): TGCAGTGCAACCCCTGGGGGGAATAGCAATCAGCCCCAGCATTTT. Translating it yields CSATPGGNSNQPQHF.

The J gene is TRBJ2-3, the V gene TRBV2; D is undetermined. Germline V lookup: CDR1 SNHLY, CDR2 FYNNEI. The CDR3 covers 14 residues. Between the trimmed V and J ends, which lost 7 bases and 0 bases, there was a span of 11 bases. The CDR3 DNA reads TGTGCCAGCATCACGGATCCTAGCACAGATACGCAGTATTTT. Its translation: CASITDPSTDTQYF.

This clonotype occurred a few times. Written as DNA, the CDR3 is TGTGCCAGCCGACTAGCGGGGGCCTACAATGAGCAGTTCTTC. Protein product: CASRLAGAYNEQFF. The V and J genes are TRBV2 and TRBJ2-1, with TRBD2 matching 12 bases. Germline values: CDR1 SNHLY, CDR2 FYNNEI. Unmatched junction bases numbered 1, after V lost 8 bases and J lost 2 bases. The CDR3 runs to 14 residues.

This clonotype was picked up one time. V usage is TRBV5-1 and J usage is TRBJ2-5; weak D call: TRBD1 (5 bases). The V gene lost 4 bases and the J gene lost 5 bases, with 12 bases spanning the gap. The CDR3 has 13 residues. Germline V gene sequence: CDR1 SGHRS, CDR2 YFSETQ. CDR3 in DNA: TGCGCCAGCAGCCCCGACAGTTGGGAGACCCAGTACTTC. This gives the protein CASSPDSWETQYF.

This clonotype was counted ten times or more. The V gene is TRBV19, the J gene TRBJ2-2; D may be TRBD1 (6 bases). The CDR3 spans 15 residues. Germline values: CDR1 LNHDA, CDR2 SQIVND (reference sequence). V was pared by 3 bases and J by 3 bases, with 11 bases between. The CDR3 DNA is TGTGCCAGTAGTATTTCCCCAGGGGACACCGGGGAGCTGTTTTTT. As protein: CASSISPGDTGELFF.

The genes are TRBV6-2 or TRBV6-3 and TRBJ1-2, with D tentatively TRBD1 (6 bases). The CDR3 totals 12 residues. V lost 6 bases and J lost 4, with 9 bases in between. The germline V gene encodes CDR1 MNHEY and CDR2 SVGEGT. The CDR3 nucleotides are TGTGCCAGCAGAAGACAGGCCTATGGCTACACCTTC. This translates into CASRRQAYGYTF.

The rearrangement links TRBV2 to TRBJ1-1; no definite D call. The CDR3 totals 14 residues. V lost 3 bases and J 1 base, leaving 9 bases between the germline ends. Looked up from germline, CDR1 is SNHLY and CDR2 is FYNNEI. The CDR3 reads CASSESGWNTEAFF. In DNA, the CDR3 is TGTGCCAGCAGTGAGTCGGGCTGGAACACTGAAGCTTTCTTT.

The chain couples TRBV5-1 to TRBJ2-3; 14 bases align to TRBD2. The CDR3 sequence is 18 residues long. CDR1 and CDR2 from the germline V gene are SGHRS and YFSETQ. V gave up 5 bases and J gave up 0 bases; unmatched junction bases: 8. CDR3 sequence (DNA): TGCGCCAGCAGAAAGCCGGGACTAGCGGGGGCTAGCACAGATACGCAGTATTTT. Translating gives CASRKPGLAGASTDTQYF.

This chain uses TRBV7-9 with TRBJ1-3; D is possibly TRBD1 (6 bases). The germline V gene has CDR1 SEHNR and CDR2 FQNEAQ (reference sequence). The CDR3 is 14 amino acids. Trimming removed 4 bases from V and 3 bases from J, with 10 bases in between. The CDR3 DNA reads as TGTGCCAGCAGCTCCACAGGGAATGGAAACACCATATATTTT. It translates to CASSSTGNGNTIYF. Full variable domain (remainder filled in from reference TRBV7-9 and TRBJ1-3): DTGVSQNPRHKITKRGQNVTFRCDPISEHNRLYWYRQTLGQGPEFLTYFQNEAQLEKSRLLSDRFSAERPKGSFSTLEIQRTEQGDSAMYLCASSSTGNGNTIYFGEGSWLTVV.

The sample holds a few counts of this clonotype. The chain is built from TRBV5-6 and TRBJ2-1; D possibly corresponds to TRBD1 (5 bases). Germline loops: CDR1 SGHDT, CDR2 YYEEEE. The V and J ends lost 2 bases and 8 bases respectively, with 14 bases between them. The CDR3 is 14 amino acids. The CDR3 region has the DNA TGTGCCAGCAGCTTCTTGGTGATCAGGGATGAGCAGTTCTTC. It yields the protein CASSFLVIRDEQFF.

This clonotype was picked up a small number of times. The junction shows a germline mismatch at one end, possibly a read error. CDR3 DNA: TGTGCCAGCAGCTTGACACTAGATGTGCTTTCTAGCTTT. Translation gives CASSLTLDVLSSF. This chain uses TRBV5-5 with TRBJ1-6, with D uncertain. Germline V CDR1 and CDR2: SGHKS, YYEKEE (reference sequence). The CDR3 is 13 amino acids.

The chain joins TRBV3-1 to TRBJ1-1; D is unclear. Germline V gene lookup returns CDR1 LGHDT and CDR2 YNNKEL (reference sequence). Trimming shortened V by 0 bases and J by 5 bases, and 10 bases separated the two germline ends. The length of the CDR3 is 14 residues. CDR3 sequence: CASSQEQLWTEAFF. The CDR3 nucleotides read TGTGCCAGCAGCCAAGAGCAGTTATGGACTGAAGCTTTCTTT.

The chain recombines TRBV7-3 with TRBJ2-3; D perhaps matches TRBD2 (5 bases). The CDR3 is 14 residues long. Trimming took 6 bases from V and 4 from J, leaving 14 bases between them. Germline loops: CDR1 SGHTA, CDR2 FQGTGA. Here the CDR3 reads CASSRTSSADTQYF. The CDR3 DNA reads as TGTGCCAGCAGTCGTACTAGTAGCGCAGATACGCAGTATTTT.

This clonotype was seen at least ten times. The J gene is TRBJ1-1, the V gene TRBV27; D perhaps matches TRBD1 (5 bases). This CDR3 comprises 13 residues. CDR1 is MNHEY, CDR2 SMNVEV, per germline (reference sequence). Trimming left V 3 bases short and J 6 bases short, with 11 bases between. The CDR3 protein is CASSFQGLAEAFF. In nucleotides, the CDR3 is TGTGCCAGCAGTTTCCAGGGCCTCGCTGAAGCTTTCTTT.

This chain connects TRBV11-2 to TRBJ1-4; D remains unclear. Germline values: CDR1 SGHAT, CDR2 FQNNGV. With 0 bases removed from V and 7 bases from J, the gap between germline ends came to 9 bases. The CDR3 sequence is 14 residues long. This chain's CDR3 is CASSLDRVSEKLFF. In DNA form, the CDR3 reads TGTGCCAGCAGCTTAGACCGGGTTTCTGAAAAACTGTTTTTT.

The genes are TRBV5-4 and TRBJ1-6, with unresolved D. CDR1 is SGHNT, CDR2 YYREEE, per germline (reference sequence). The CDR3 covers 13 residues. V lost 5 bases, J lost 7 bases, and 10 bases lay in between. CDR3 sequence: CASRGSRNSPLHF. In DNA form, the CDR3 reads TGTGCCAGCAGGGGGTCGCGCAATTCACCCCTCCACTTT.